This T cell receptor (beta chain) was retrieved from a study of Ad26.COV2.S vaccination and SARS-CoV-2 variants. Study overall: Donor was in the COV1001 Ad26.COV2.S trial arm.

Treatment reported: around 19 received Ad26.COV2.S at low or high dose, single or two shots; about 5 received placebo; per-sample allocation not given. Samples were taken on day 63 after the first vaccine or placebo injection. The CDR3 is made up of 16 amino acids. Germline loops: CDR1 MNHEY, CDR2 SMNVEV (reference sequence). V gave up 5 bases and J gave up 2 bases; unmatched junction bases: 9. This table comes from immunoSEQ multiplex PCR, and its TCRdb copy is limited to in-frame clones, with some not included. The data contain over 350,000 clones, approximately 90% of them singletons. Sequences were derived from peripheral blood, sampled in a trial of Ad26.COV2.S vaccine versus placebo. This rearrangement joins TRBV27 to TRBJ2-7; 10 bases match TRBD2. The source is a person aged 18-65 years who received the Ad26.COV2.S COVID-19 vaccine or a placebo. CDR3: CASSRQRGGGAYEQYF. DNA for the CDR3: TGTGCCAGCAGTCGACAGCGGGGGGGCGGCGCCTACGAGCAGTACTTC.